The 5 T cell receptor beta chains below all came from one sample that was sequenced in a study of T cells in Graves' hyperthyroidism and ophthalmopathy. Amplification yielded TCR beta CDR3 regions, with RNA transcripts as the source. The HTBI set primed first-round TCR CDR3 RT-PCR. TCRdb passed the multiplex PCR reads through MiXCR, listing each CDR3 protein once. The sample includes around 450,000 distinct CDR3 sequences, roughly an eighth of them seen just once. Sequenced: blood. These receptors were obtained from a woman between 18 and 30 years old with Graves' hyperthyroidism.

The count of this clonotype is one. A much larger clone lies one base from this, so it may be a read error. The gene calls are TRBV7-3 and TRBJ2-1; D is possibly TRBD1 (6 bases). The end of the DNA aligns better with TRBJ2-7, so the J call may be wrong. CDR1 and CDR2 from the germline V gene are SGHTA and FQGTGA. The CDR3 runs 14 residues. This CDR3 reads CASSLSGAQNEQYF. CDR3 DNA sequence: TGTGCCAGCAGCTTATCAGGGGCGCAGAATGAGCAGTACTTC.

This clonotype was found many times. The chain uses TRBV5-6 and TRBJ1-2; D not certain. The CDR3 consists of 14 residues. V was shortened by 0 bases and J by 6 bases, with 12 bases between the two germline ends. Germline CDR1 SGHDT, CDR2 YYEEEE. The CDR3 here is CASSLGGAIDGYTF. The CDR3 DNA follows: TGTGCCAGCAGCTTGGGAGGTGCGATAGATGGCTACACCTTC. The full variable domain, in which reference TRBV5-6 and TRBJ1-2 provide the parts outside the CDR3, is DAGVTQSPTHLIKTRGQQVTLRCSPKSGHDTVSWYQQALGQGPQFIFQYYEEEERQRGNFPDRFSGHQFPNYSSELNVNALLLGDSALYLCASSLGGAIDGYTFGSGTRLTVV.

This clonotype was seen a handful of times. V is TRBV27 and J is TRBJ2-1; D is undetermined. The CDR3 has 15 residues. The ends were cut back, 2 bases at V and 8 bases at J, with 16 bases in the middle. Germline lookup yields CDR1 MNHEY and CDR2 SMNVEV (reference sequence). CDR3 amino acids: CASSLGLQFVDEQFF. The CDR3 coding sequence is TGTGCCAGCAGTTTAGGGTTACAGTTTGTCGATGAGCAGTTCTTC.

Concerning this clonotype: A much larger clone differs from this one at a single base, so this may be a read error. V and J are TRBV6-2 or TRBV6-3 and TRBJ2-1, with 10 bases identical to TRBD2. The ends lost 2 bases at V and 8 bases at J; junction bases unmatched: 9. From germline, CDR1 is MNHEY and CDR2 SVGEGT. This CDR3 is built from 16 residues. This chain's CDR3 is CASSYATPSGSDEQFF. The CDR3 nucleotides are TGTGCCAGCAGTTACGCGACCCCTAGCGGGAGCGATGAGCAGTTCTTC.

The chain uses TRBV6-6 and TRBJ2-3, with D perhaps matching TRBD2 (6 bases). This CDR3 comprises 18 residues. In germline, CDR1 is MNHNY, CDR2 SVGAGI (reference sequence). V lost 2 bases to trimming and J lost 0 bases, with 18 bases between them. The CDR3: CASSYGSGGGTSTDTQYF. The CDR3 DNA follows: TGTGCCAGCAGTTACGGGTCAGGCGGCGGGACTAGCACAGATACGCAGTATTTT.